The 25 T cell receptor beta chains below come from one sample, sequenced in a study of blood T cell repertoires in COVID-19. The repertoire was sequenced with immunoSEQ multiplex PCR; TCRdb's copy has only in-frame clones and lacks some. Of roughly 130,000 clones listed, almost 85% are singletons. The sample was peripheral blood. The source is a woman aged 30 to 39 who had recovered from COVID-19.

This rearrangement joins TRBV5-8 to TRBJ2-7, with TRBD1 matching over 8 bases. The V gene end was trimmed by 0 bases and the J gene end by 0 bases; junction bases not matched to a gene: 2. CDR3 length: 15 amino acids. Germline CDR1 reads SGHTS; CDR2 reads YDEGEE. CDR3 amino acids: CASSLAGQASYEQYF. The CDR3 DNA sequence: TGTGCCAGCAGCTTGGCGGGACAGGCCTCCTACGAGCAGTACTTC.

The chain has TRBV2 and TRBJ2-1; 9 nucleotides match TRBD2. Losses at the gene ends were 3 bases for V and 15 bases for J; bases not matched to a gene: 12. This CDR3 is 14 amino acids long. Per germline, CDR1 SNHLY and CDR2 FYNNEI. CDR3 sequence (DNA): TGTGCCAGCAGTGAGGCTAGCGGGACCTATAGAGGGTTCTTC. This encodes CASSEASGTYRGFF.

This clone was found many times. This sequence joins TRBV29-1 and TRBJ2-1, with D possibly matching TRBD1 (5 bases). Germline V lookup: CDR1 SQVTM, CDR2 ANQGSEA. The V gene lost 1 base and the J gene lost 7 bases, with 20 bases spanning the gap. This CDR3 is 16 amino acids long. CDR3 loop: CSVEGSSRALINEQFF. CDR3 coding DNA: TGCAGCGTTGAAGGTTCATCCAGGGCCCTAATTAATGAGCAGTTCTTC.

V is TRBV2 and J is TRBJ1-6, with D perhaps TRBD1 (5 bases). The germline CDR1 and CDR2 sequences are SNHLY and FYNNEI. Trimming cost V 2 bases and J 9 bases, with 8 bases left between them. The CDR3 totals 13 residues. DNA for the CDR3: TGTGCCAGCAGTGAAACAGGTCCTTCACCCCTCCACTTT. The encoded protein is CASSETGPSPLHF. Variable domain in full (rest from reference TRBV2 and TRBJ1-6): EPEVTQTPSHQVTQMGQEVILRCVPISNHLYFYWYRQILGQKVEFLVSFYNNEISEKSEIFDDQFSVERPDGSNFTLKIRSTKLEDSAMYFCASSETGPSPLHFGNGTRLTVT.

This clone was seen repeatedly, ten times or more. The rearrangement joins TRBV15 to TRBJ2-7; 10 nucleotides line up with TRBD1. CDR3 length: 17 residues. CDR1 and CDR2 from the germline V gene are LNHNV and YYDKDF (reference sequence). J lost 7 bases, V lost 0 bases, and 12 bases had no gene match. The DNA for the CDR3 is TGTGCCACCAGCAGAGATCTTGGGACAGGGGCGACGGGGGAGCAGTACTTC. This gives the protein CATSRDLGTGATGEQYF.

The chain has TRBV11-2 and TRBJ2-1, with 9 bases aligning to TRBD2. V was pared by 5 bases and J by 7 bases, with 12 bases of the junction left unmatched. This CDR3 is built from 16 residues. CDR1 and CDR2 from the germline V gene are SGHAT and FQNNGV. The CDR3 loop reads CASSPTLREGRNEQFF. CDR3 DNA sequence: TGTGCCAGCAGCCCAACGTTGCGGGAGGGAAGAAATGAGCAGTTCTTC. The full variable domain, completed using reference TRBV11-2 and TRBJ2-1, is EAGVAQSPRYKIIEKRQSVAFWCNPISGHATLYWYQQILGQGPKLLIQFQNNGVVDDSQLPKDRFSAERLKGVDSTLKIQPAKLEDSAVYLCASSPTLREGRNEQFFGPGTRLTVL.

The V and J genes are TRBV4-2 and TRBJ2-5; 10 bases agree with TRBD2. Trimming at V came to 0 bases and at J to 5 bases, leaving 6 bases not matched to a gene. The CDR3 length is 16 residues. Germline assignment: CDR1 LGHNA and CDR2 YNFKEQ. This CDR3 is CASSQDLAGVRETQYF. The CDR3 DNA is TGTGCCAGCAGCCAAGATCTAGCGGGAGTGCGGGAGACCCAGTACTTC.

The chain joins TRBV11-2 to TRBJ2-7, with TRBD1 identical over 9 bases. V shed 5 bases and J 0 bases; nucleotides not matched to a gene: 5. This CDR3 contains 15 residues. Looked up from germline, CDR1 is SGHAT and CDR2 is FQNNGV. CDR3 nucleotide sequence: TGTGCCAGCAGCCCTACGGGACAGGGCTCCTACGAGCAGTACTTC. The encoded protein is CASSPTGQGSYEQYF.

The rearrangement joins TRBV9 to TRBJ2-5; possible D gene TRBD2, 6 bases. The germline V gene has CDR1 SGDLS and CDR2 YYNGEE. V was shortened by 3 bases and J by 6 bases, with 15 bases between the two germline ends. This CDR3 contains 14 residues. The CDR3 spells CASSAAGEVQTQYF. DNA for the CDR3: TGTGCCAGCAGCGCGGCCGGGGAGGTTCAGACCCAGTACTTC. The whole variable domain, remainder taken from reference TRBV9 and TRBJ2-5, is DSGVTQTPKHLITATGQRVTLRCSPRSGDLSVYWYQQSLDQGLQFLIQYYNGEERAKGNILERFSAQQFPDLHSELNLSSLELGDSALYFCASSAAGEVQTQYFGPGTRLLVL.

The rearrangement links TRBV5-1 to TRBJ1-1; D uncertain. The germline V gene has CDR1 SGHRS and CDR2 YFSETQ. V dropped 2 bases and J dropped 3 bases, with 11 bases sitting between them. There are 14 residues in the CDR3. The CDR3 nucleotides are TGCGCCAGCAGCTTCACTCGAACGGACACTGAAGCTTTCTTT. Translated, it gives CASSFTRTDTEAFF.

The J gene is TRBJ1-1, the V gene TRBV19; D uncertain. Trimming left V 0 bases short and J 1 base short, with 9 bases between. Germline V gives CDR1 LNHDA, CDR2 SQIVND (reference sequence). The CDR3 contains 15 residues. The CDR3 DNA reads as TGTGCCAGTAGTATAGATATTGCTAAGAACACTGAAGCTTTCTTT. Translated, it gives CASSIDIAKNTEAFF.

J is TRBJ2-3 and V is TRBV29-1; 10 nucleotides agree with TRBD1. V shed 6 bases and J 4 bases; nucleotides not matched to a gene: 10. This CDR3 spans 15 amino acids. CDR1 is SQVTM and CDR2 is ANQGSEA in the germline V gene. Here the CDR3 DNA reads TGCAGCGTCGCGGGACAGGGGCTTGGGGCAGATACGCAGTATTTT. This sequence encodes CSVAGQGLGADTQYF.

The J gene is TRBJ1-2, the V gene TRBV5-6; 7 bases line up with TRBD1. Germline V gives CDR1 SGHDT, CDR2 YYEEEE. This CDR3 is 15 amino acids long. The junction had 16 bases not matched to a gene; V was cut back by 6 bases and J by 8 bases. In nucleotides, the CDR3 is TGTGCCAGCACCCCTGGAGGGACAGCCGTCTTAGGCTACACCTTC. Protein sequence: CASTPGGTAVLGYTF.

V is TRBV3-1 (or the pseudogene TRBV3-2) and J is TRBJ1-5; 10 bases align to TRBD1. CDR3 length equals 15 residues. Germline V CDR1 and CDR2: LGHDT, YNNKEL (reference sequence). V shed 1 base, J shed 4 bases, and the junction held 1 base outside the gene matches. The CDR3 nucleotides read TGTGCCAGCAGCCAAGGGACAGGGGGGAATCAGCCCCAGCATTTT. This sequence encodes CASSQGTGGNQPQHF.

This clone came up once. The rearrangement uses TRBV27 and TRBJ1-1; TRBD1 is a possible D gene (5 bases). V dropped 5 bases and J dropped 0 bases, with 13 bases sitting between them. CDR3 length equals 15 residues. CDR1 is MNHEY, CDR2 SMNVEV, per germline (reference sequence). The CDR3 sequence: CASSPYGAVNTEAFF. The CDR3 DNA is TGTGCCAGCAGTCCCTATGGGGCCGTGAACACTGAAGCTTTCTTT.

The chain has TRBV6-5 and TRBJ2-3; D may be TRBD2 (6 bases). The CDR3 is made up of 14 amino acids. Trimming removed 7 bases at V and 5 bases at J, with 16 bases between. Germline V gene lookup returns CDR1 MNHEY and CDR2 SVGAGI. The CDR3 here is CASNIALGGDTQYF. CDR3 sequence (DNA): TGTGCCAGCAATATAGCACTGGGGGGAGATACGCAGTATTTT.

This clone has more than one count but fewer than ten. The chain couples TRBV6-5 to TRBJ2-4; 7 bases match TRBD1. The ends lost 10 bases at V and 7 bases at J; junction bases unmatched: 13. Germline CDR1 and CDR2: MNHEY and SVGAGI. The CDR3 has 14 amino acids. DNA for the CDR3: TGTGCCATTCTAGACAGGGTAGAAAGGAACATTCAGTACTTC. Protein: CAILDRVERNIQYF.

The chain is built from TRBV30 and TRBJ1-4, with D perhaps TRBD1 (6 bases). Germline V gene sequence: CDR1 GTSNPN, CDR2 SVGIG (reference sequence). The CDR3 contains 17 residues. Trimming removed 0 bases from V and 3 bases from J, with 17 bases in between. The CDR3 reads CAWSVPGVRTANEKLFF. The CDR3 nucleotides are TGTGCCTGGAGTGTACCAGGGGTCAGAACAGCTAATGAAAAACTGTTTTTT.

This chain connects TRBV10-1 to TRBJ1-5, with TRBD1 matching over 8 bases. The V gene end was trimmed by 8 bases and the J gene end by 2 bases; junction bases not matched to a gene: 8. The CDR3 is 15 residues long. Looked up from germline, CDR1 is WNHNN and CDR2 is SYGVQD (reference sequence). For the CDR3, the DNA is TGCGCCAGCGAGGACAGGGAAGTTGGCAATCAGCCCCAGCATTTT. Protein product: CASEDREVGNQPQHF.

CDR3 sequence reads: CASSLTGGYGYTF. The CDR3 DNA follows: TGTGCCAGCAGTCTTACAGGGGGCTATGGCTACACCTTC. The chain combines TRBV7-3 with TRBJ1-2; 8 bases agree with TRBD1. In germline, CDR1 is SGHTA, CDR2 FQGTGA. After removal of 6 bases from V and 4 bases from J, the junction contained 4 bases not matched to a gene. CDR3 length equals 13 residues.

V gene TRBV12-3 or TRBV12-4 combines with J gene TRBJ1-1; D perhaps matches TRBD1 (6 bases). Trimming removed 5 bases from V and 1 base from J, with 8 bases in between. The CDR3 covers 13 residues. CDR3 nucleotide sequence: TGTGCCAGCAGTCCGACAGGGAACACTGAAGCTTTCTTT. Its translation: CASSPTGNTEAFF.

This clone was seen a few times. The J gene is TRBJ1-1, the V gene TRBV6-1; 8 positions agree with TRBD1. Per the germline V gene, CDR1 is MNHNS and CDR2 is SASEGT. The ends lost 2 bases at V and 1 base at J; junction bases unmatched: 0. The CDR3 has 14 residues. The CDR3 coding sequence is TGTGCCAGCAGTGAACAGGGGGCGAACACTGAAGCTTTCTTT. The encoded protein is CASSEQGANTEAFF.

The CDR3 nucleotides read TGTGCCAGCTCACCAGCTTCTCCTGGGGACAGGGGAGCCCACGAGCAGTACTTC. Its protein is CASSPASPGDRGAHEQYF. The rearrangement joins TRBV18 to TRBJ2-7; 10 positions match TRBD1. The junction had 15 bases not matched to a gene; V was cut back by 2 bases and J by 5 bases. Germline-derived CDR1 and CDR2 are KGHSH and LQKENI. The CDR3 contains 18 residues.

V and J are TRBV29-1 and TRBJ1-1, with D maybe TRBD1 (6 bases). The CDR3 has 13 amino acids. V was trimmed by 6 bases and J by 3 bases, leaving 14 bases between them. From germline, CDR1 is SQVTM and CDR2 ANQGSEA. The CDR3 nucleotides are TGCAGCGTCCTCGACAGGCGGGACACTGAAGCTTTCTTT. As protein: CSVLDRRDTEAFF.

The chain carries TRBV4-1 and TRBJ2-1, with TRBD2 matching over 10 bases. Trimming at V came to 7 bases and at J to 0 bases, leaving 12 bases not matched to a gene. The CDR3 is 18 residues long. The germline V gene has CDR1 MGHRA and CDR2 YSYEKL. The CDR3 nucleotides read TGCGCCAGCAAAGAGGCTAGCGGGAGACCACTCTCCTACAATGAGCAGTTCTTC. Amino acid sequence: CASKEASGRPLSYNEQFF.